The 19 T cell receptor beta chains in this list originate from one sample, sequenced in a study of T cell responses to AZD1222 COVID-19 vaccine. TCRdb's copy holds only in-frame clones and misses some; the assay was immunoSEQ multiplex PCR. In the table there are around 200,000 clones, around 88% of which are singletons. The source material was peripheral blood, sampled on day 0 of AZD1222 vaccination. These receptors were taken from an adult in good health.

J is TRBJ2-5 and V is TRBV27; TRBD2 matches 11 bases. The CDR3 runs 16 residues. Trimming cost V 6 bases and J 5 bases; bases outside gene matches: 11. The germline V gene has CDR1 MNHEY and CDR2 SMNVEV (reference sequence). The CDR3 nucleotides are TGTGCCAGCAGATTCCGGGTAGCGGGGGGGCTGGAGACCCAGTACTTC. Its protein is CASRFRVAGGLETQYF.

The V call is TRBV7-9, the J call TRBJ1-3; tentatively, D is TRBD1 (5 bases). Trimming removed 5 bases at V and 4 bases at J, with 15 bases between. Germline V CDR1 and CDR2: SEHNR, FQNEAQ (reference sequence). This CDR3 is 15 amino acids long. The CDR3 nucleotides are TGTGCCAGCAGCCGAATGGACACTAGGGGAAACACCATATATTTT. Its translation: CASSRMDTRGNTIYF.

This clone was detected once. The chain is built from TRBV7-2 and TRBJ1-1; possible D gene TRBD1, 6 bases. This CDR3 has 16 residues. Germline CDR1 is SGHTA and CDR2 is FQGNSA. The V and J ends lost 2 bases and 1 base respectively, with 14 bases between them. The CDR3 here is CASSLRQGLGNTEAFF. The DNA for the CDR3 is TGTGCCAGCAGCTTAAGGCAGGGGTTGGGGAACACTGAAGCTTTCTTT.

The CDR3 is CASSLRGNQPYEQYF. CDR3 bases: TGTGCCAGCAGCCTTCGTGGCAATCAGCCCTACGAGCAGTACTTC. The rearrangement joins TRBV5-4 to TRBJ2-7; D gene uncertain. The CDR3 is made up of 15 amino acids. Deletions cut 4 bases from V and 2 bases from J, with 16 bases between. CDR1 and CDR2 (germline): SGHNT, YYREEE (reference sequence).

This chain's CDR3 is CASSQGTANIQYF. CDR3 in DNA: TGTGCCAGCAGCCAAGGGACAGCAAACATTCAGTACTTC. The gene calls are TRBV12-3 or TRBV12-4 and TRBJ2-4; 7 nucleotides match TRBD1. The CDR3 consists of 13 residues. J lost 6 bases, V lost 6 bases, and 5 bases had no gene match.

The chain is built from TRBV10-3 and TRBJ2-3; TRBD2 agrees at 14 bases. The CDR3 length is 14 residues. Germline V gives CDR1 ENHRY, CDR2 SYGVKD. V was pared by 6 bases and J by 13 bases, with 9 bases of the junction left unmatched. CDR3 protein: CAISGLAGGPGEYF. The CDR3 region has the DNA TGTGCCATCAGCGGACTAGCGGGGGGCCCAGGGGAGTATTTT.

In its sample, this clone was seen once. The chain is built from TRBV5-1 and TRBJ1-4; 9 nucleotides align to TRBD1. With 3 bases clipped from V and 8 bases from J, the junction kept 2 bases outside the gene matches. This CDR3 is built from 13 residues. Germline CDR1 reads SGHRS; CDR2 reads YFSETQ. CDR3 sequence (DNA): TGCGCCAGCAGCTGGACAGGGGAAGAAAAACTGTTTTTT. Its protein is CASSWTGEEKLFF.

This chain links TRBV9 with TRBJ1-6, with D maybe TRBD1 (6 bases). V lost 2 bases, J lost 0 bases, and 9 bases lay in between. Looked up from germline, CDR1 is SGDLS and CDR2 is YYNGEE. The CDR3 is 16 residues long. This CDR3 is CASSVGHSSYNSPLHF. CDR3 DNA: TGTGCCAGCAGCGTGGGACATAGCTCCTATAATTCACCCCTCCACTTT.

The V call is TRBV4-1, the J call TRBJ1-4; D possibly corresponds to TRBD1 (5 bases). V was cut by 0 bases and J by 8 bases, with 25 bases left in between. There are 19 residues in the CDR3. Looked up from germline, CDR1 is MGHRA and CDR2 is YSYEKL. The CDR3 nucleotides read TGCGCCAGCAGCCAAGAGTCCCCCCAAACCAGGGTATTATACGAAAAACTGTTTTTT. Its translation: CASSQESPQTRVLYEKLFF.

The chain carries TRBV5-6 and TRBJ1-1, with 12 nucleotides matching TRBD1. V dropped 6 bases and J dropped 1; count of bases not matched to a gene: 13. This CDR3 comprises 18 residues. In germline, CDR1 is SGHDT, CDR2 YYEEEE. CDR3 residues: CASTPKGQGAMRNTEAFF. As DNA, the CDR3 is TGTGCCAGCACCCCAAAGGGACAGGGGGCAATGAGGAACACTGAAGCTTTCTTT.

V is TRBV28 and J is TRBJ2-3, with D hard to call. Germline V gene sequence: CDR1 MDHEN, CDR2 SYDVKM. This CDR3 region has 12 residues. V lost 8 bases, J lost 0 bases, and 6 bases lay in between. The CDR3 DNA follows: TGTGCCAGCTGTCAAAGCACAGATACGCAGTATTTT. This encodes CASCQSTDTQYF.

The J gene is TRBJ2-3, the V gene TRBV6-2 or TRBV6-3; 9 positions match TRBD2. Germline values: CDR1 MNHEY, CDR2 SVGEGT. This CDR3 has 16 amino acids. The V gene end was trimmed by 1 base and the J gene end by 5 bases; junction bases not matched to a gene: 7. CDR3 coding DNA: TGTGCCAGCAGTTACTACGGTAGCGGGGGTAGAGATACGCAGTATTTT. Translating it yields CASSYYGSGGRDTQYF.

In the case of this clone: Germline and junction disagree at one end, which may indicate a read error. This sequence joins TRBV28 and TRBJ1-5; D unresolved. Germline V gives CDR1 MDHEN, CDR2 SYDVKM. The CDR3 runs to 14 residues. The CDR3 nucleotides read TGTGCCAGCAACTCATTCACGAGCAGTCAGCCCCAGCATTTT. Amino acids: CASNSFTSSQPQHF.

The chain links TRBV10-3 to TRBJ2-1, with 7 bases aligning to TRBD1. Germline CDR1 and CDR2: ENHRY and SYGVKD. The V gene end was trimmed by 9 bases and the J gene end by 1 base; junction bases not matched to a gene: 6. The CDR3 consists of 14 residues. CDR3: CAISTGASYNEQFF. DNA of the CDR3: TGTGCCATTAGTACAGGGGCATCCTACAATGAGCAGTTCTTC.

The chain carries TRBV24-1 and TRBJ1-5; D not certain. This CDR3 is 13 amino acids long. The germline gives CDR1 KGHDR, CDR2 SFDVKD. The germline V and J ends were trimmed by 11 bases and 5 bases, with 15 bases remaining between them. Here the CDR3 reads CAKFSARDQPQHF. The CDR3 DNA follows: TGTGCCAAGTTTTCAGCCAGAGATCAGCCCCAGCATTTT.

The chain joins TRBV7-2 to TRBJ2-7, with 9 nucleotides matching TRBD2. The CDR3 sequence is 16 residues long. V was clipped by 4 bases and J by 0 bases; unmatched bases: 7. Looked up from germline, CDR1 is SGHTA and CDR2 is FQGNSA. CDR3: CASSSRSGGSSYEQYF. DNA of the CDR3: TGTGCCAGCAGCTCAAGGAGCGGGGGGTCCTCCTACGAGCAGTACTTC.

Regarding this clone: Other DNA sequences in the same sample also yield this CDR3. This chain joins TRBV9 and TRBJ1-1; D is ambiguous. The V and J ends lost 1 base and 1 base respectively, with 5 bases between them. CDR3 length: 13 residues. Germline V gives CDR1 SGDLS, CDR2 YYNGEE. In DNA form, the CDR3 reads TGTGCCAGCAGCGTAAAAGGGAACACTGAAGCTTTCTTT. This translates into CASSVKGNTEAFF.

CDR3 nucleotides: TGTGCCAGCAGCTCTGGGGCGGCGAGCTACACCTTC. Residues: CASSSGAASYTF. The chain uses TRBV5-4 and TRBJ1-2; maybe TRBD1 (5 bases). V shed 3 bases and J shed 9 bases, with 12 bases lying between them. The germline V gene encodes CDR1 SGHNT and CDR2 YYREEE (reference sequence). This CDR3 spans 12 amino acids.

This clone occurred once. This chain links TRBV7-9 with TRBJ1-2; the D gene is possibly TRBD1 (6 bases). V lost 4 bases, J lost 2 bases, and 11 bases lay in between. The CDR3 covers 14 residues. CDR1 and CDR2 (germline): SEHNR, FQNEAQ (reference sequence). CDR3 loop: CASSSKQGNYGYTF. CDR3 in DNA: TGTGCCAGCAGCTCAAAACAGGGAAACTATGGCTACACCTTC.